A single sample gave rise to the 29 T cell receptor beta chains below, sequenced in a study of blood T cell repertoires in COVID-19. Using immunoSEQ multiplex PCR, the repertoire was profiled, and TCRdb retains in-frame clones only, with some absent. The sample carries 350,000 to 450,000 clones, 70% to 90% recorded once. Sequences were obtained from peripheral blood. All receptors derive from a woman in her thirties or forties with COVID-19, enrolled during active disease.

J is TRBJ1-1 and V is TRBV28, with D possibly TRBD1 on 5 matching bases. Germline CDR1 is MDHEN and CDR2 is SYDVKM. Trimming stripped 7 bases from V and 0 bases from J, with 12 bases between. The CDR3 extends over 14 amino acids. CDR3 in DNA: TGTGCCAGCACCCCGGGGACTGTGAACACTGAAGCTTTCTTT. Translated, it gives CASTPGTVNTEAFF.

The chain carries TRBV28 and TRBJ2-1; D is unresolved. V was clipped by 10 bases and J by 1 base, with 8 bases between them. This CDR3 is 12 amino acids long. Looked up from germline, CDR1 is MDHEN and CDR2 is SYDVKM. CDR3 loop: CATRKSYNEQFF. Here the CDR3 DNA reads TGTGCCACTAGGAAGTCCTACAATGAGCAGTTCTTC.

Note on this clone: One end of the junction does not line up with germline, which may come from a read error. J is TRBJ2-2 and V is TRBV18; 8 bases map to TRBD1. Germline CDR1 and CDR2: KGHSH and LQKENI. The CDR3 runs to 15 residues. CDR3 coding DNA: TGTGCCAGCTCACCATGGACAGGGAACAACGGGGAGCTGTTTTTT. Translated: CASSPWTGNNGELFF.

The V and J genes are TRBV5-1 and TRBJ1-2, with TRBD1 matching 7 bases. V shed 2 bases, J shed 4 bases, and the junction held 8 bases outside the gene matches. The germline V gene encodes CDR1 SGHRS and CDR2 YFSETQ. The CDR3 length is 15 residues. Here the CDR3 reads CASSLQGPKVYGYTF. The CDR3 region has the DNA TGCGCCAGCAGCTTACAGGGGCCGAAGGTCTATGGCTACACCTTC.

The V and J genes are TRBV15 and TRBJ1-6; D unclear. The germline gives CDR1 LNHNV, CDR2 YYDKDF (reference sequence). The CDR3 runs 14 residues. V was pared by 5 bases and J by 9 bases, with 14 bases between. In DNA form, the CDR3 reads TGTGCCACCAGCCGCCTTGAGAGGTCTTCACCCCTCCACTTT. It codes for CATSRLERSSPLHF.

The chain links TRBV5-1 to TRBJ1-4; no definite D call. CDR3 length: 15 amino acids. Germline CDR1 and CDR2: SGHRS and YFSETQ. Trimming took 0 bases from V and 3 from J, leaving 9 bases between them. The CDR3 loop reads CASSLVPGPNEKLFF. The CDR3 DNA reads as TGCGCCAGCAGCTTGGTCCCGGGTCCTAATGAAAAACTGTTTTTT.

The V call is TRBV6-5, the J call TRBJ1-4; 8 nucleotides align to TRBD1. With V trimmed by 8 bases and J by 4 bases, 6 bases remained unmatched. The CDR3 extends over 14 amino acids. CDR1 MNHEY and CDR2 SVGAGI come from the germline V gene. The CDR3 DNA is TGTGCCAGCGCTCTGACAGGGGTTAATGAAAAACTGTTTTTT. Protein: CASALTGVNEKLFF.

Points on this clone: At the DNA level, this CDR3 is encoded by other sequences in the same sample as well. Here the CDR3 DNA reads TGTGCCAGCAGTCCGACTAGCGGGGGGCACAATGAGCAGTTCTTC. It yields the protein CASSPTSGGHNEQFF. The chain joins TRBV28 to TRBJ2-1, with 13 bases aligning to TRBD2. V was pared by 5 bases and J by 5 bases, with 3 bases of the junction left unmatched. The CDR3 runs 15 residues. From germline, CDR1 is MDHEN and CDR2 SYDVKM.

This chain uses TRBV9 with TRBJ2-1, with D possibly being TRBD1 (6 bases). CDR3 length equals 16 residues. V was pared by 3 bases and J by 0 bases, with 13 bases between. Germline V lookup: CDR1 SGDLS, CDR2 YYNGEE. As DNA, the CDR3 is TGTGCCAGCAGCGGCCGGGACACAACCTCCTACAATGAGCAGTTCTTC. Translation: CASSGRDTTSYNEQFF.

Here the CDR3 reads CASSPRGLLDTQYF. The CDR3 DNA reads as TGTGCCAGCAGCCCCAGGGGGCTTTTAGATACGCAGTATTTT. The chain uses TRBV28 and TRBJ2-3; 8 bases align to TRBD1. Germline lookup yields CDR1 MDHEN and CDR2 SYDVKM. After removal of 6 bases from V and 5 bases from J, the junction contained 7 bases not matched to a gene. The length of the CDR3 is 14 residues.

The chain has TRBV5-5 and TRBJ1-2; 8 nucleotides agree with TRBD1. V shed 7 bases and J 8 bases; nucleotides not matched to a gene: 7. The V gene's germline CDR1 is SGHKS and CDR2 YYEKEE (reference sequence). The CDR3 sequence is 12 residues long. The CDR3 bases are TGTGCCAGCGAAGACAGGGGAAGAGGCTACACCTTC. Its protein product is CASEDRGRGYTF.

This chain uses TRBV6-5 with TRBJ2-1; tentatively, D is TRBD2 (6 bases). Germline V lookup: CDR1 MNHEY, CDR2 SVGAGI. The CDR3 runs to 13 residues. Trimming cost V 4 bases and J 14 bases, with 18 bases left between them. This CDR3 is CASSSPRQAGKFF. The CDR3 DNA reads as TGTGCCAGCAGTTCTCCCAGGCAGGCGGGGAAGTTCTTC.

V usage is TRBV28 and J usage is TRBJ1-4, with TRBD1 identical over 9 bases. CDR3 size: 15 residues. V shed 3 bases and J 6 bases; nucleotides not matched to a gene: 5. CDR1 and CDR2 from the germline V gene are MDHEN and SYDVKM. Written as DNA, the CDR3 is TGTGCCAGCAGTTTTTATTGGACAGGGGATGAAAAACTGTTTTTT. It encodes CASSFYWTGDEKLFF.

In this sample, this clone turned up once. V gene TRBV9 combines with J gene TRBJ2-1, with D unresolved. Germline V gene sequence: CDR1 SGDLS, CDR2 YYNGEE. The CDR3 extends over 15 amino acids. Between the trimmed V and J ends, which lost 6 bases and 1 base, there was a span of 14 bases. As DNA, the CDR3 is TGTGCCAGCACCCTGACTGCTGAGTCCTACAATGAGCAGTTCTTC. Translated: CASTLTAESYNEQFF.

The V call is TRBV7-3, the J call TRBJ2-3; no reliable D call. The CDR3 extends over 13 amino acids. CDR1 is SGHTA, CDR2 FQGTGA, per germline. V lost 5 bases to trimming and J lost 3 bases, with 9 bases between them. The CDR3 DNA sequence: TGTGCCAGCAGCCGCTATGTAACAGATACGCAGTATTTT. It encodes CASSRYVTDTQYF.

CDR3 sequence (DNA): TGCGCCAGCAGCGGGGGCTCTTATGACTCTGGAAACACCATATATTTT. Translated: CASSGGSYDSGNTIYF. The genes are TRBV5-1 and TRBJ1-3, with D perhaps matching TRBD1 (6 bases). From germline, CDR1 is SGHRS and CDR2 YFSETQ. Between the trimmed V and J ends, which lost 4 bases and 0 bases, there was a span of 14 bases. There are 16 residues in the CDR3.

The chain combines TRBV6-1 with TRBJ2-1; 7 nucleotides align to TRBD2. In germline, CDR1 is MNHNS, CDR2 SASEGT. V lost 4 bases and J lost 7; bases outside the gene matches: 16. The CDR3 extends over 17 amino acids. The CDR3 protein is CASSGGPGRQGGNEQFF. As DNA, the CDR3 is TGTGCCAGCAGTGGAGGCCCCGGGAGGCAGGGAGGGAATGAGCAGTTCTTC.

The rearrangement uses TRBV5-6 and TRBJ2-1; 11 bases are a match to TRBD2. The CDR3 runs 14 residues. Trimming cost V 3 bases and J 15 bases; bases outside gene matches: 11. CDR1 SGHDT and CDR2 YYEEEE come from the germline V gene. The CDR3: CASSSKTSGNGGFF. Written as DNA, the CDR3 is TGTGCCAGCAGCTCAAAGACTAGCGGGAACGGCGGGTTCTTC.

The rearrangement links TRBV5-6 to TRBJ2-2, with 7 positions matching TRBD2. Germline CDR1 is SGHDT and CDR2 is YYEEEE. The V and J ends lost 0 bases and 1 base, in that order; junction bases with no gene match: 12. The CDR3 runs 19 residues. The CDR3 reads CASSLEAPILAENTGELFF. DNA for the CDR3: TGTGCCAGCAGCTTGGAGGCCCCAATCCTAGCGGAGAACACCGGGGAGCTGTTTTTT.

V gene TRBV10-1 combines with J gene TRBJ2-7; 12 bases map to TRBD2. The CDR3 sequence is 18 residues long. V shed 2 bases and J 0 bases; nucleotides not matched to a gene: 8. In germline, CDR1 is WNHNN, CDR2 SYGVQD (reference sequence). CDR3 sequence reads: CASSEAPKTSGSSYEQYF. CDR3 DNA sequence: TGCGCCAGCAGTGAGGCTCCGAAGACTAGCGGGAGCTCCTACGAGCAGTACTTC.

The chain uses TRBV28 and TRBJ2-7, with D possibly TRBD2 on 5 matching bases. This CDR3 is 15 amino acids long. The germline CDR1 and CDR2 sequences are MDHEN and SYDVKM. Trimming left V 6 bases short and J 3 bases short, with 18 bases between. The CDR3: CASSPNSGIGYEQYF. CDR3 in DNA: TGTGCCAGCAGCCCCAATTCCGGGATCGGCTACGAGCAGTACTTC.

The rearrangement links TRBV7-2 to TRBJ2-7; 8 bases match TRBD1. V lost 5 bases to trimming and J lost 0 bases; unmatched junction nucleotides: 6. The germline V gene encodes CDR1 SGHTA and CDR2 FQGNSA. The CDR3 consists of 15 residues. The CDR3 DNA is TGTGCCAGCAGCGCCCGGACAGGGACCTCCTACGAGCAGTACTTC. Translating gives CASSARTGTSYEQYF. Together with reference TRBV7-2 and TRBJ2-7, the CDR3 gives the full variable domain: GAGVSQSPSNKVTEKGKDVELRCDPISGHTALYWYRQSLGQGLEFLIYFQGNSAPDKSGLPSDRFSAERTGGSVSTLTIQRTQQEDSAVYLCASSARTGTSYEQYFGPGTRLTVT.

This clone occurred a few times. The V gene is TRBV19, the J gene TRBJ2-1, with 10 bases lining up with TRBD1. Germline values: CDR1 LNHDA, CDR2 SQIVND (reference sequence). The CDR3 runs 16 residues. Germline trimming cut 6 bases from V and 5 bases from J; bases unmatched to any gene: 10. The CDR3 coding sequence is TGTGCCAGTAGGGAGCCGGGACAGGGGTTTGACAATGAGCAGTTCTTC. Residues: CASREPGQGFDNEQFF.

V usage is TRBV6-5 and J usage is TRBJ2-2; 7 positions agree with TRBD2. The CDR3 extends over 14 amino acids. The V gene end was trimmed by 10 bases and the J gene end by 2 bases; junction bases not matched to a gene: 7. Germline V lookup: CDR1 MNHEY, CDR2 SVGAGI. CDR3 in DNA: TGTGCCACCAAAGCGGGGTTCAACACCGGGGAGCTGTTTTTT. Protein sequence: CATKAGFNTGELFF.

The CDR3 nucleotides read TGTGCCAGCAGTTTGATGGCAGGGCGTGGCTACACCTTC. Amino acid sequence: CASSLMAGRGYTF. The chain joins TRBV12-3 or TRBV12-4 to TRBJ1-2; tentatively, D is TRBD1 (5 bases). The CDR3 has 13 amino acids. V shed 3 bases and J shed 7 bases, with 12 bases lying between them.

V and J are TRBV7-9 and TRBJ1-1; no reliable D call. The germline CDR1 and CDR2 sequences are SEHNR and FQNEAQ (reference sequence). V was shortened by 6 bases and J by 1 base, with 9 bases between the two germline ends. The CDR3 consists of 13 residues. This CDR3 reads CASSQTRNTEAFF. The DNA for the CDR3 is TGTGCCAGCAGTCAAACACGGAACACTGAAGCTTTCTTT. Filled out from reference TRBV7-9 and TRBJ1-1, the complete variable domain reads DTGVSQNPRHKITKRGQNVTFRCDPISEHNRLYWYRQTLGQGPEFLTYFQNEAQLEKSRLLSDRFSAERPKGSFSTLEIQRTEQGDSAMYLCASSQTRNTEAFFGQGTRLTVV.

The chain recombines TRBV4-3 with TRBJ2-1; TRBD2 matches at 7 bases. There are 18 residues in the CDR3. Germline trimming cut 0 bases from V and 2 bases from J; bases unmatched to any gene: 10. Germline values: CDR1 LGHNA, CDR2 YSLEER. The CDR3 sequence is CASSQDLFLADTYNEQFF. The CDR3 coding sequence is TGCGCCAGCAGCCAAGATCTTTTCCTAGCGGATACCTACAATGAGCAGTTCTTC.

The rearrangement links TRBV9 to TRBJ2-7; D possibly corresponds to TRBD2 (7 bases). The CDR3 totals 15 residues. Trimming took 2 bases from V and 5 from J, leaving 17 bases between them. CDR1 SGDLS and CDR2 YYNGEE come from the germline V gene. The DNA of the CDR3 is TGTGCCAGCAGCGTCCTGGGCGGGGGCCAAAACGAGCAGTACTTC. Translation: CASSVLGGGQNEQYF. Supplemented by reference TRBV9 and TRBJ2-7, the full variable domain reads DSGVTQTPKHLITATGQRVTLRCSPRSGDLSVYWYQQSLDQGLQFLIQYYNGEERAKGNILERFSAQQFPDLHSELNLSSLELGDSALYFCASSVLGGGQNEQYFGPGTRLTVT.

The rearrangement links TRBV30 to TRBJ1-1; the D is unclear. CDR1 and CDR2 (germline): GTSNPN, SVGIG (reference sequence). The CDR3 is 13 residues long. V lost 3 bases and J 5 bases, leaving 13 bases between the germline ends. CDR3 protein: CAWSATTGTEAFF. For the CDR3, the DNA is TGTGCCTGGAGCGCAACTACGGGGACTGAAGCTTTCTTT.